The subject of this entry is one T cell receptor beta chain. No antigen is known for it. Base qualities are missing; no much larger clone stands one base away. The record originates from a study of OX40 agonist ivuxolimab in advanced cancers. With respect to the entire study: Ivuxolimab was an agonistic, fully human IgG2 monoclonal antibody directed against OX40 (CD134), a costimulatory receptor. Of the roughly 51 dose-escalation patients, hepatocellular carcinoma was present in about 20, melanoma in some 15, renal cell carcinoma in 9 and head and neck cancer in 9. The paper covers the monotherapy dose-escalation part of the phase I ivuxolimab trial, which included N ≈ 50 patients. In the dose-escalation cohort, approximately 82% of patients were male, and the mean age was approximately 60 years, with a range of roughly 20 to 80. Prior anti-PD-1, anti-PD-L1 or anti-CTLA-4 therapy was permitted, and checkpoint inhibitors had been received by less than 45% of dose-escalation patients. The point of sequencing TCRbeta in the periphery was to test whether ivuxolimab changed TCR sequence diversity and drove clonal T-cell expansion. Intravenous ivuxolimab was administered to patients every 2 weeks at six dose levels: 0.01, 0.1, 0.3, 1.5, 3 and 10 mg/kg. Partial responses occurred in three dose-escalation patients, of whom one had hepatocellular carcinoma and two had cutaneous melanoma.

Patients with autoimmune disease history or receiving systemic immunosuppression were excluded from the trial. Peripheral blood for TCR sequencing was collected from all dose cohorts at baseline, on cycle 4 day 1, and on cycle 7 day 1. Samples came from an open-label, multicenter, first-in-human phase I dose-escalation trial of ivuxolimab. Adults with locally advanced or metastatic melanoma, renal cell carcinoma, hepatocellular carcinoma or head and neck squamous cell carcinoma were enrolled in the trial. Before TCR sequencing, CD4+ and CD8+ T cells were separately sorted from peripheral blood. Reading the germline V gene gives CDR1 SGHAT and CDR2 FQNNGV. There are 15 amino acids in the CDR3, from cysteine to phenylalanine inclusive. Only CDR3 DNA remains: 45 bases, in frame from the first base. The junction shows trimming of 1 base on V and 6 bases on J, and the gene matches do not reach 3 bases of it.

Genomic DNA was extracted from sorted cells for sequencing of the TCRbeta CDR3 region. The immunoSEQ Assay was used for sequencing of TCRbeta CDR3 regions. TCRdb mirrors the immuneACCESS table, restricted to in-frame sequences. Some clones are absent from its copies; in checked studies, under half trace to an unresolved V gene, and the reason for the others is unknown. The sample contains approximately 91,000 clones, around 87% of them found a single time. The ten largest clones capture approximately 0.3% of the sample. Results the study describes overall, beyond this receptor: In partial responders in the 0.1-3.0 mg/kg groups, normalized peripheral clonal expansion was found to be among the lowest, especially among CD8+ T cells. The antigen specificity of the clonally expanded peripheral T cells was not determined. Low levels of normalized T-cell clonal expansion were also shown by some nonresponding patients. Clonal expansion of both CD4+ and CD8+ blood T cells was observed from baseline to week 6 at doses 0.1 to 3.0 mg/kg. On average, CD8+ T cells showed more expanded clones than CD4+ T cells after ivuxolimab.

The chain employs TRBV11-2 and TRBJ2-2; 9 junctional bases match TRBD2. This TCR came from an adult with an advanced solid tumor such as melanoma, head and neck, liver or kidney cancer. The sample was CD4+ or CD8+ T cells sorted from blood, taken in a trial of the OX40 agonist ivuxolimab. The CDR3 protein is CASSLGTSDPGELFF. At the DNA level, the sequence is TGTGCCAGCAGCTTAGGGACTAGCGACCCCGGGGAGCTGTTTTTT.